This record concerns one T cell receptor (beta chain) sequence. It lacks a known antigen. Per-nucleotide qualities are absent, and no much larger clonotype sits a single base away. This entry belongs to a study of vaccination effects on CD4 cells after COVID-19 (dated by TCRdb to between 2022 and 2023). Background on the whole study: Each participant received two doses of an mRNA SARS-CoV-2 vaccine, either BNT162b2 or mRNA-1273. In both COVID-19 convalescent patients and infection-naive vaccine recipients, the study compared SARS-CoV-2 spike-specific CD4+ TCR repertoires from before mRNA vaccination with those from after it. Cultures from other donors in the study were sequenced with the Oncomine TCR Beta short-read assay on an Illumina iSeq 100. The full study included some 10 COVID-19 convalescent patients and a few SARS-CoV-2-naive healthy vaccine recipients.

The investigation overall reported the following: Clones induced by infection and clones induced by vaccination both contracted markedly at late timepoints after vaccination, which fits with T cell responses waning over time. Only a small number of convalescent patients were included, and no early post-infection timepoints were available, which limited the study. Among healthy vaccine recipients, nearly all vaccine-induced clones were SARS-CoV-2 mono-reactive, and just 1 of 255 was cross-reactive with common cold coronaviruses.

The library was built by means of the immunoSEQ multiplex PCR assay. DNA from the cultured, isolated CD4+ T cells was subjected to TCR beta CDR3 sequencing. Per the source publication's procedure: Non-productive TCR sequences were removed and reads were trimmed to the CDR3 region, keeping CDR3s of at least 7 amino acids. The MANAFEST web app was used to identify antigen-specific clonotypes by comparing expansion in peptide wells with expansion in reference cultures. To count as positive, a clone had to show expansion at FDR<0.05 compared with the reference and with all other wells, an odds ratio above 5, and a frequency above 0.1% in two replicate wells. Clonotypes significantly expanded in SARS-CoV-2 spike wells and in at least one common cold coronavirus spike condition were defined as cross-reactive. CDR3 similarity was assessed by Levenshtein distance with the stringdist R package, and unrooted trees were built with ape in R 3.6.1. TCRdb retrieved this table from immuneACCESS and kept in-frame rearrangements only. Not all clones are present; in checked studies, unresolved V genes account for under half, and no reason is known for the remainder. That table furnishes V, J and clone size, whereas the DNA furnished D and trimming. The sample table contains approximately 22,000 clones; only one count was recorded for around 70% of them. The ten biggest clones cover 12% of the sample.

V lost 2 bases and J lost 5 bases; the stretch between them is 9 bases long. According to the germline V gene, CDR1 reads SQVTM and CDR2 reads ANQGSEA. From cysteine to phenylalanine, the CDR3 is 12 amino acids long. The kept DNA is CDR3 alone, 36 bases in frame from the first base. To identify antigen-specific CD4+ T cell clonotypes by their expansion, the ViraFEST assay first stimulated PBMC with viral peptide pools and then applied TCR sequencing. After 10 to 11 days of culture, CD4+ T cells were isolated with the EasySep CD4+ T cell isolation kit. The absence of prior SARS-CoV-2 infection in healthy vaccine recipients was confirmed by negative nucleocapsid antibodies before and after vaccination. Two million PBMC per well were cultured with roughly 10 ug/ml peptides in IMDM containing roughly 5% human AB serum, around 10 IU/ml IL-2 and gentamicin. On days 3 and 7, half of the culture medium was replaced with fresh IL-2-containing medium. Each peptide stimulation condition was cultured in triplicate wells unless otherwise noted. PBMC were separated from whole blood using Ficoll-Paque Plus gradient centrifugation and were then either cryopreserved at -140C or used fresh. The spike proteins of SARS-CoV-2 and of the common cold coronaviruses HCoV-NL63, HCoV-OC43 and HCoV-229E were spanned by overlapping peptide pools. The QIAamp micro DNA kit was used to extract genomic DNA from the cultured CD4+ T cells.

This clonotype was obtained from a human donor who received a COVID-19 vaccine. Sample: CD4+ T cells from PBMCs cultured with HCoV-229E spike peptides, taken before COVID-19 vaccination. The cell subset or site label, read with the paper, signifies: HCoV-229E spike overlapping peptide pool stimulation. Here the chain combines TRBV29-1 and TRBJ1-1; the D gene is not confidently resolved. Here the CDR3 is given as CSVELGPTEAFF. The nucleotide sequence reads TGCAGCGTTGAACTTGGACCAACTGAAGCTTTCTTT.